The 22 T cell receptor beta chains below were found in one sample sequenced in a study of human T cells and chemical hapten exposure. As for time point: pre-sensitization, week 0. Treatment noted: therapeutic diphenylcyclopropenone sensitization with weekly scalp DPC. From the RACE reads, TCRdb called clonotypes with MiXCR, one entry per CDR3 protein. The profile shows fewer than 140,000 distinct CDR3 sequences, around 12% of them singletons. The sample consisted of whole blood, taken in connection with sensitization to the hapten diphenylcyclopropenone (DPC). Receptors originate from a woman between 45 and 60 years old with alopecia areata. Some clones in this sample may be carry-over from other donors' samples.

This clonotype was seen a handful of times. The chain uses TRBV7-6 and TRBJ1-3; D is undetermined. Trimming stripped 5 bases from V and 0 bases from J, with 11 bases between. The germline V gene encodes CDR1 SGHVS and CDR2 FNYEAQ. CDR3 length equals 15 residues. CDR3 DNA sequence: TGTGCCAGCAGCCTATCAAGGGCCTCTGGAAACACCATATATTTT. Its protein product is CASSLSRASGNTIYF.

This clonotype was counted at least ten times. The J gene is TRBJ1-4, the V gene TRBV14; D remains ambiguous. Between the trimmed V and J ends, which lost 4 bases and 3 bases, there was a span of 9 bases. The CDR3 covers 14 residues. From germline, CDR1 is SGHDN and CDR2 FVKESK. CDR3 sequence reads: CASSLANANEKLFF. DNA of the CDR3: TGTGCCAGCAGCCTTGCTAACGCTAATGAAAAACTGTTTTTT.

This sequence joins TRBV3-1 and TRBJ2-1; D gene unclear. Germline V gives CDR1 LGHDT, CDR2 YNNKEL (reference sequence). V shed 6 bases and J shed 4 bases, with 22 bases lying between them. This CDR3 contains 17 residues. CDR3 sequence: CASSPDGPGYLYNEQFF. CDR3 bases: TGTGCCAGCAGTCCGGACGGCCCCGGATATCTATACAATGAGCAGTTCTTC.

This chain uses TRBV19 with TRBJ1-1; TRBD1 might be the D (6 bases). V lost 3 bases, J lost 0 bases, and 11 bases lay in between. From germline, CDR1 is LNHDA and CDR2 SQIVND (reference sequence). The CDR3 is made up of 15 amino acids. The CDR3 sequence: CASSIPGHLNTEAFF. The CDR3 DNA reads TGTGCCAGTAGTATCCCGGGACATCTGAACACTGAAGCTTTCTTT.

This chain connects TRBV6-5 to TRBJ2-7; possible D gene TRBD2, 6 bases. Germline V lookup: CDR1 MNHEY, CDR2 SVGAGI. Deletions cut 5 bases from V and 4 bases from J, with 12 bases between. This CDR3 is 13 amino acids long. This chain's CDR3 is CASSHFGSYEQYF. The DNA for the CDR3 is TGTGCCAGCAGTCACTTCGGGAGTTACGAGCAGTACTTC.

The chain recombines TRBV6-5 with TRBJ2-5; 7 positions match TRBD1. The CDR3 runs to 15 residues. V lost 5 bases and J lost 2; bases outside the gene matches: 8. In germline, CDR1 is MNHEY, CDR2 SVGAGI. This CDR3 reads CASSKHRGTQETQYF. CDR3 nucleotide sequence: TGTGCCAGCAGTAAACACAGGGGAACTCAAGAGACCCAGTACTTC.

The V and J genes are TRBV2 and TRBJ2-7; 9 bases map to TRBD1. The length of the CDR3 is 13 residues. Germline V CDR1 and CDR2: SNHLY, FYNNEI. V lost 6 bases and J lost 5; bases outside the gene matches: 5. The CDR3 region has the DNA TGTGCCAGCAGAGAGACAGGGGGAGACGAGCAGTACTTC. Translation gives CASRETGGDEQYF.

This clonotype was seen a handful of times. The V and J genes are TRBV28 and TRBJ2-5; the match to TRBD2 covers 10 bases. Germline V CDR1 and CDR2: MDHEN, SYDVKM. The CDR3 length is 15 residues. V was pared by 3 bases and J by 5 bases, with 6 bases of the junction left unmatched. CDR3 protein: CASSFRLAGDETQYF. Here the CDR3 DNA reads TGTGCCAGCAGTTTCAGGCTAGCGGGGGATGAGACCCAGTACTTC. The full variable domain, completed using reference TRBV28 and TRBJ2-5, is DVKVTQSSRYLVKRTGEKVFLECVQDMDHENMFWYRQDPGLGLRLIYFSYDVKMKEKGDIPEGYSVSREKKERFSLILESASTNQTSMYLCASSFRLAGDETQYFGPGTRLLVL.

This clonotype was counted many times. The rearrangement links TRBV6-5 to TRBJ1-2, with a tentative D call TRBD1 (6 bases). The CDR3 contains 15 residues. Trimming pared 4 bases from V and 7 bases from J, leaving 19 bases between. Per the germline V gene, CDR1 is MNHEY and CDR2 is SVGAGI. CDR3 in amino acids: CASSSLRRGGAGYTF. The CDR3 nucleotides read TGTGCCAGCAGTTCCCTAAGGAGGGGGGGCGCTGGCTACACCTTC.

In its sample, this clonotype was seen a few times. The chain employs TRBV9 and TRBJ2-3; D is possibly TRBD2 (6 bases). Germline V gene data show CDR1 as SGDLS and CDR2 as YYNGEE. The CDR3 is made up of 16 amino acids. Trimming shortened V by 0 bases and J by 5 bases, and 16 bases separated the two germline ends. This CDR3 is CASSVDGGATVDTQYF. The CDR3, as DNA: TGTGCCAGCAGCGTAGACGGGGGAGCGACGGTAGATACGCAGTATTTT.

This clonotype was counted between two and nine times. This rearrangement joins TRBV6-1 to TRBJ1-5; TRBD1 aligns across 8 bases. This CDR3 contains 15 residues. Germline lookup yields CDR1 MNHNS and CDR2 SASEGT. The junction had 5 bases not matched to a gene; V was cut back by 4 bases and J by 3 bases. The CDR3 is CASSVTGGVNQPQHF. The CDR3 nucleotides read TGTGCCAGCAGTGTAACAGGGGGGGTCAATCAGCCCCAGCATTTT.

This clonotype was observed at least ten times. CDR3 region: CSVGFGSTDTQYF. Here the CDR3 DNA reads TGCAGCGTTGGGTTTGGCAGCACAGATACGCAGTATTTT. The gene calls are TRBV29-1 and TRBJ2-3; no reliable D call. CDR3 length: 13 amino acids. Germline CDR1 SQVTM, CDR2 ANQGSEA. V was shortened by 4 bases and J by 0 bases, with 8 bases between the two germline ends.

This clonotype was seen more than once but under ten times. The genes are TRBV28 and TRBJ1-1; D gene ambiguous. This CDR3 is built from 14 residues. Germline CDR1 reads MDHEN; CDR2 reads SYDVKM. Between the trimmed V and J ends, which lost 4 bases and 0 bases, there was a span of 9 bases. This chain's CDR3 is CASSSPTLNTEAFF. CDR3 DNA sequence: TGTGCCAGCAGTTCCCCCACGTTGAACACTGAAGCTTTCTTT.

V usage is TRBV28 and J usage is TRBJ1-6, with a tentative D call TRBD1 (5 bases). V dropped 5 bases and J dropped 9 bases, with 14 bases sitting between them. CDR3 length: 14 residues. In germline, CDR1 is MDHEN, CDR2 SYDVKM. DNA for the CDR3: TGTGCCAGCAGTGTGGAGACTAGGGGTTCACCCCTCCACTTT. Its translation is CASSVETRGSPLHF.

This clonotype was recorded many times. The CDR3 DNA sequence: TGTGCCAGCAGAAAGAGGAACGTGAACCTCTACACCGGGGAGCTGTTTTTT. Its translation is CASRKRNVNLYTGELFF. This chain joins TRBV6-2 or TRBV6-3 and TRBJ2-2; D not resolved. Trimming pared 6 bases from V and 3 bases from J, leaving 20 bases between. There are 17 residues in the CDR3. CDR1 is MNHEY and CDR2 is SVGEGT in the germline V gene.

CDR3 residues: CASSPLTVRTDTQYF. In DNA form, the CDR3 reads TGTGCCAGCAGCCCATTGACAGTGCGCACAGATACGCAGTATTTT. The V and J genes are TRBV6-5 and TRBJ2-3, with D tentatively TRBD1 (5 bases). CDR1 is MNHEY, CDR2 SVGAGI, per germline. This CDR3 has 15 residues. The V gene lost 6 bases and the J gene lost 1 base, with 14 bases spanning the gap.

A few counts support this clonotype. The chain recombines TRBV12-3 or TRBV12-4 with TRBJ1-2, with D unresolved. The CDR3 covers 12 residues. V lost 6 bases and J 6 bases, leaving 11 bases between the germline ends. This CDR3 is CASSPTSHGYTF. The CDR3 DNA reads TGTGCCAGCAGCCCTACCTCCCATGGCTACACCTTC.

As for this clonotype: One junction end does not reproduce the germline sequence, and a read error may be involved. The chain recombines TRBV28 with TRBJ1-1; D uncertain. The length of the CDR3 is 15 residues. CDR1 and CDR2 from the germline V gene are MDHEN and SYDVKM. The CDR3 DNA follows: TGTGCCAGCAGTTTGATCGATAGCCCAGTCACTGAAGCCTTCTTT. Its translation is CASSLIDSPVTEAFF.

This chain joins TRBV18 and TRBJ1-5; a possible D gene is TRBD1 (6 bases). Trimming shortened V by 7 bases and J by 3 bases, and 13 bases separated the two germline ends. Germline loops: CDR1 KGHSH, CDR2 LQKENI. The CDR3 totals 14 residues. The CDR3 nucleotides read TGTGCCAGCTTGCCAAACAGGGACAATCAGCCCCAGCATTTT. Its protein product is CASLPNRDNQPQHF.

V gene TRBV11-2 combines with J gene TRBJ1-1, with D unclear. V was shortened by 5 bases and J by 5 bases, with 9 bases between the two germline ends. This CDR3 has 12 amino acids. Germline values: CDR1 SGHAT, CDR2 FQNNGV. CDR3 nucleotide sequence: TGTGCCAGCAGCAAGGAGGTGACTGAAGCTTTCTTT. This sequence encodes CASSKEVTEAFF.

The V gene is TRBV6-6, the J gene TRBJ1-1; TRBD1 matches 9 bases. There are 15 residues in the CDR3. Germline assignment: CDR1 MNHNY and CDR2 SVGAGI (reference sequence). After removal of 4 bases from V and 3 bases from J, the junction contained 6 bases not matched to a gene. The CDR3 nucleotides are TGTGCCAGCAGTTCCCACAGGGGGCAGGACACTGAAGCTTTCTTT. Protein product: CASSSHRGQDTEAFF.

The chain links TRBV28 to TRBJ2-3; D ambiguous. The CDR3 runs to 12 residues. Germline V gene data show CDR1 as MDHEN and CDR2 as SYDVKM. Trimming removed 5 bases at V and 6 bases at J, with 9 bases between. CDR3 protein: CASSPQVDTQYF. The CDR3 DNA sequence: TGTGCCAGCAGTCCCCAGGTTGATACGCAGTATTTT.